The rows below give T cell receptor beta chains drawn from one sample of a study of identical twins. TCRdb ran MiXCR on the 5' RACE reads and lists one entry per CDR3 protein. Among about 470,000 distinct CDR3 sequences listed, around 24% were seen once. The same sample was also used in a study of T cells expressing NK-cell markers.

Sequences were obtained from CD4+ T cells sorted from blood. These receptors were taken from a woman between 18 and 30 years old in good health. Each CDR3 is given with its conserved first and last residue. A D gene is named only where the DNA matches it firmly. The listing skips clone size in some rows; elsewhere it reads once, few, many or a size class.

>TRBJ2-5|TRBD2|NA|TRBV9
TGTGCCAGCAGCGGCCAGCGGGAGCTGAAGGAGACCCAGTACTTC
CASSGQRELKETQYF
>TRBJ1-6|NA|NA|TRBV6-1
TGTGCCAGCAGACGGACAGCGGGTAATTCACCCCTCCACTTT
CASRRTAGNSPLHF
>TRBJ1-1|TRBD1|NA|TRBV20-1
TGCAGTGCCCTGGGGACAGGGGGCACTGAAGCTTTCTTT
CSALGTGGTEAFF
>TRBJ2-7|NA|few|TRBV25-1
TGTGCCAGCAGTGAGTCAGGGGTTTCCTACGAGCAGTACTTC
CASSESGVSYEQYF
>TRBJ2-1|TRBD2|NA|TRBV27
TGTGCCAGCGGGGAGCGGGAGCTCAATGAGCAGTTCTTC
CASGERELNEQFF
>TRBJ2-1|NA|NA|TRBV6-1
TGTGCCAGCAGCTCAGTCATGCTTGACAATGAGCAGTTCTTC
CASSSVMLDNEQFF
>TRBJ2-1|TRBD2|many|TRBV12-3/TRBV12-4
TGTGCCAGCAGTTTCGGGGCGGGGGGCAATGAGCAGTTCTTC
CASSFGAGGNEQFF
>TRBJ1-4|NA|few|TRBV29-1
TGCAGCGTTCATCACGGAGGAAACGGAAAACTGTTTTTT
CSVHHGGNGKLFF
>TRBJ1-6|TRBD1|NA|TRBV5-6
TGTGCCAGCAGCTTGGTAGGACAGGGATATTCACCCCTCCACTTT
CASSLVGQGYSPLHF
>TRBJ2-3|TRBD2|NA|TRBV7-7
TGTGCCAGCAGCTCCGGGACTAGCATCGATACGCAGTATTTT
CASSSGTSIDTQYF
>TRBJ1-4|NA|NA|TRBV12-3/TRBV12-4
TGTGCCAGCAGCCCCCGGGCTAATGAAAAACTGTTTTTT
CASSPRANEKLFF
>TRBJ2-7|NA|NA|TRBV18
TGTGCCAGCTCAAGGGTGATGTCCGGCGCGGAAGCCTACGAGCAGTACTTC
CASSRVMSGAEAYEQYF
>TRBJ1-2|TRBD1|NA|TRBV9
TGTGCCAGCAGCAACCAGAGGGGACAGGGGCCCTATGGCTACACCTTC
CASSNQRGQGPYGYTF
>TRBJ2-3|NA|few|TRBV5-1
TGCGCCAGCAGCTTGGGAAGCATCGGGGTCACAGATACGCAGTATTTT
CASSLGSIGVTDTQYF
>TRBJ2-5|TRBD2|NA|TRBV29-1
TGCAGCGTAATCACGGGAGGAGAGACCCAGTACTTC
CSVITGGETQYF
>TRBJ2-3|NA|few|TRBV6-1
TGTGCCAGCCGGGAACCCGGAGGGGCGGATACGCAGTATTTT
CASREPGGADTQYF
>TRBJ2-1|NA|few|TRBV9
TGTGCCAGCAGCGTAGAGGGCGGCTCCGAGCAGTTCTTC
CASSVEGGSEQFF
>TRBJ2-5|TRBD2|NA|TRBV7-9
TGTGCCAGCACCCGATCTCGGACTAGCGGCCAAGAGACCCAGTACTTC
CASTRSRTSGQETQYF
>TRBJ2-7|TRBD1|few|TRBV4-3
TGCGCCAGCAGCCAAGATCGGGGACAGGACGAATACGAGCAGTACTTC
CASSQDRGQDEYEQYF
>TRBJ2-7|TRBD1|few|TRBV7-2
TGTGCCAGCAGTCGTACGACAGGGGGGACCTACGAGCAGTACTTC
CASSRTTGGTYEQYF
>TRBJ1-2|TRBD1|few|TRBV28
TGTGCCAGCAGCCAACCGACAGGGGGCCTCTATGGCTACACCTTC
CASSQPTGGLYGYTF
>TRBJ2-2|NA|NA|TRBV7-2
TGTGCCAGCAGCATCACCGGGGAGCTGTTTTTT
CASSITGELFF